The 21 T cell receptor beta chains reported below all come from one sample, sequenced in a study of blood T cell repertoires in COVID-19. Sequencing used immunoSEQ multiplex PCR; TCRdb keeps in-frame clones, though not all of them. The sample has tens of thousands of clones, over 75% seen once. Sequenced material: peripheral blood. These receptors were taken from a human donor in a cohort sampled during active COVID-19.

The chain recombines TRBV19 with TRBJ1-2; tentative D call: TRBD1 (6 bases). V lost 3 bases, J lost 8 bases, and 16 bases lay in between. Germline CDR1 is LNHDA and CDR2 is SQIVND (reference sequence). The CDR3 sequence is 14 residues long. The CDR3 region has the DNA TGTGCCAGTAGTATCCCCGGGGGGGGCAAGGGCTACACCTTC. Protein: CASSIPGGGKGYTF.

The CDR3 loop is CASSSGDRTGYTF. In DNA, the CDR3 is TGTGCCAGCAGTTCAGGAGACAGAACCGGCTACACCTTC. This chain connects TRBV6-5 to TRBJ1-2; TRBD1 might be the D (5 bases). Germline CDR1 reads MNHEY; CDR2 reads SVGAGI. V lost 4 bases to trimming and J lost 8 bases, with 14 bases between them. This CDR3 is 13 amino acids long.

The V call is TRBV18, the J call TRBJ1-1; 9 nucleotides match TRBD1. Trimming cost V 4 bases and J 5 bases; bases outside gene matches: 14. The length of the CDR3 is 17 residues. Germline V gene lookup returns CDR1 KGHSH and CDR2 LQKENI. CDR3 protein: CASSLLVPGQGGTEAFF. In DNA, the CDR3 is TGTGCCAGCTCACTTTTAGTCCCGGGACAGGGAGGAACTGAAGCTTTCTTT.

This chain links TRBV28 with TRBJ1-2; D is possibly TRBD1 (5 bases). The CDR3 loop spans 13 amino acids. V was cut by 5 bases and J by 1 base, with 8 bases left in between. The germline gives CDR1 MDHEN, CDR2 SYDVKM. CDR3 DNA: TGTGCCAGCAGTCGCAGGGTTAACTATGGCTACACCTTC. Amino acid sequence: CASSRRVNYGYTF.

This clone came up once. The V call is TRBV7-2, the J call TRBJ1-6; TRBD1 matches 12 bases. There are 17 residues in the CDR3. CDR1 SGHTA and CDR2 FQGNSA come from the germline V gene. V gave up 4 bases and J gave up 10 bases; unmatched junction bases: 11. In DNA, the CDR3 is TGTGCCAGCAGCTCCGTGGGACAGGGGGCCTTTAGGTCACCCCTCCACTTT. As protein: CASSSVGQGAFRSPLHF.

J is TRBJ1-6 and V is TRBV15; possibly TRBD1 for D (6 bases). Trimming shortened V by 0 bases and J by 6 bases, and 9 bases separated the two germline ends. Germline assignment: CDR1 LNHNV and CDR2 YYDKDF (reference sequence). The CDR3 sequence is 15 residues long. CDR3 nucleotide sequence: TGTGCCACCAGCAGAGAGCCGGACAGTAATTCACCCCTCCACTTT. This translates into CATSREPDSNSPLHF.

This rearrangement joins TRBV3-1 (or the pseudogene TRBV3-2) to TRBJ1-1, with 7 bases matching TRBD1. There are 15 residues in the CDR3. From germline, CDR1 is LGHDT and CDR2 YNNKEL (reference sequence). V trimming: 1 base; J trimming: 0 bases; junction bases outside the gene matches: 2. CDR3 in DNA: TGTGCCAGCAGCCAAGGGGACAGATTGAACACTGAAGCTTTCTTT. Translation gives CASSQGDRLNTEAFF.

This rearrangement joins TRBV10-3 to TRBJ2-3, with 11 nucleotides matching TRBD1. CDR1 and CDR2 (germline): ENHRY, SYGVKD. V dropped 6 bases and J dropped 2; count of bases not matched to a gene: 4. The CDR3 is made up of 15 amino acids. The chain's CDR3 is CAIRGDRGSTDTQYF. Here the CDR3 DNA reads TGTGCCATCAGGGGGGACAGGGGGTCCACAGATACGCAGTATTTT.

This chain connects TRBV30 to TRBJ2-3; 7 bases map to TRBD2. The junction had 4 bases not matched to a gene; V was cut back by 3 bases and J by 4 bases. The CDR3 totals 13 residues. Germline lookup yields CDR1 GTSNPN and CDR2 SVGIG (reference sequence). The CDR3 DNA sequence: TGTGCCTGGAGCGGGGACTACCCAGATACGCAGTATTTT. This translates into CAWSGDYPDTQYF.

The chain uses TRBV19 and TRBJ1-2; 9 nucleotides match TRBD1. CDR3 length: 16 amino acids. Germline values: CDR1 LNHDA, CDR2 SQIVND (reference sequence). J lost 4 bases, V lost 6 bases, and 12 bases had no gene match. The CDR3, as DNA: TGTGCCAGTAGCGCGATGGGGATACAGGGGGCCTATGGCTACACCTTC. Its protein product is CASSAMGIQGAYGYTF.

The rearrangement joins TRBV18 to TRBJ2-6; the match to TRBD2 covers 8 bases. Per the germline V gene, CDR1 is KGHSH and CDR2 is LQKENI. Losses at the gene ends were 3 bases for V and 0 bases for J; bases not matched to a gene: 7. There are 18 residues in the CDR3. This CDR3 is CASSPAASGSSGANVLTF. The DNA of the CDR3 is TGTGCCAGCTCACCTGCGGCTAGCGGGTCCTCTGGGGCCAACGTCCTGACTTTC.

The rearrangement uses TRBV3-1 (or the pseudogene TRBV3-2) and TRBJ2-3; 12 bases line up with TRBD2. There are 16 residues in the CDR3. V was pared by 4 bases and J by 5 bases, with 7 bases of the junction left unmatched. CDR1 and CDR2 from the germline V gene are LGHDT and YNNKEL (reference sequence). The CDR3 sequence is CASSPRLAGVGDTQYF. The CDR3 nucleotides are TGTGCCAGCAGCCCCCGACTAGCGGGGGTGGGAGATACGCAGTATTTT.

V gene TRBV3-1 (or the pseudogene TRBV3-2) combines with J gene TRBJ2-3, with D perhaps TRBD1 (6 bases). The germline gives CDR1 LGHDT, CDR2 YNNKEL (reference sequence). Between the trimmed V and J ends, which lost 8 bases and 5 bases, there was a span of 14 bases. The CDR3 totals 13 residues. The CDR3 protein is CASGGRGGDTQYF. In nucleotides, the CDR3 is TGTGCCAGCGGGGGCAGGGGCGGAGATACGCAGTATTTT.

The chain couples TRBV19 to TRBJ2-1; TRBD2 matches 7 bases. Germline CDR1 reads LNHDA; CDR2 reads SQIVND (reference sequence). This CDR3 has 15 residues. Trimming at V came to 4 bases and at J to 4 bases, leaving 7 bases not matched to a gene. The CDR3 coding sequence is TGTGCCAGTAGTAAGACCAGCGGGGTGTACAATGAGCAGTTCTTC. Its protein is CASSKTSGVYNEQFF.

This chain joins TRBV7-9 and TRBJ1-4, with D unresolved. The germline V and J ends were trimmed by 2 bases and 5 bases, with 9 bases remaining between them. CDR1 SEHNR and CDR2 FQNEAQ come from the germline V gene (reference sequence). CDR3 size: 14 residues. The CDR3 loop reads CASSLSRSNEKLFF. The DNA for the CDR3 is TGTGCCAGCAGCTTATCACGGTCCAATGAAAAACTGTTTTTT.

This clone was detected only a few times. This chain connects TRBV7-2 to TRBJ1-1; 7 bases align to TRBD1. The CDR3 extends over 15 amino acids. V dropped 4 bases and J dropped 3; count of bases not matched to a gene: 8. Germline CDR1 is SGHTA and CDR2 is FQGNSA. In DNA form, the CDR3 reads TGTGCCAGCAGCTACCGACCGACAGGGCACACTGAAGCTTTCTTT. It yields the protein CASSYRPTGHTEAFF.

This chain connects TRBV9 to TRBJ2-2; D not resolved. Germline values: CDR1 SGDLS, CDR2 YYNGEE. V gave up 3 bases and J gave up 7 bases, with 7 bases separating them. This CDR3 is built from 12 residues. The CDR3 bases are TGTGCCAGCAGCGCCCGAGTCGGGGAGCTGTTTTTT. Its protein product is CASSARVGELFF.

The chain combines TRBV7-6 with TRBJ2-3, with 8 nucleotides matching TRBD1. The CDR3 is 16 amino acids. J lost 4 bases, V lost 3 bases, and 9 bases had no gene match. Germline V CDR1 and CDR2: SGHVS, FNYEAQ. The chain's CDR3 is CASSFQRQGAADTQYF. The DNA for the CDR3 is TGTGCCAGCAGCTTTCAGCGGCAGGGGGCGGCAGATACGCAGTATTTT.

This chain connects TRBV4-3 to TRBJ2-3, with no clear D. V was pared by 1 base and J by 2 bases, with 13 bases between. In germline, CDR1 is LGHNA, CDR2 YSLEER. This CDR3 region has 16 residues. The CDR3 loop is CASSQGSRRPTDTQYF. Here the CDR3 DNA reads TGCGCCAGCAGCCAAGGTTCCCGCAGGCCCACAGATACGCAGTATTTT.

This sequence joins TRBV4-2 and TRBJ2-2; D not certain. The CDR3 is made up of 16 amino acids. Germline CDR1 and CDR2: LGHNA and YNFKEQ. The germline V and J ends were trimmed by 0 bases and 0 bases, with 8 bases remaining between them. The CDR3 region has the DNA TGTGCCAGCAGCCAAGAGGGCTATGCGAACACCGGGGAGCTGTTTTTT. This gives the protein CASSQEGYANTGELFF.

This clone has just a few counts. The chain combines TRBV5-6 with TRBJ1-5; unclear D gene. Germline lookup yields CDR1 SGHDT and CDR2 YYEEEE. The CDR3 is 14 amino acids. V shed 1 base and J shed 3 bases, with 8 bases lying between them. CDR3 bases: TGTGCCAGCAGCTTGACCGGAGTCAATCAGCCCCAGCATTTT. Translated, it gives CASSLTGVNQPQHF.